This TCR beta chain was sequenced during a study of lymphopenia after photon versus proton radiotherapy (dated by TCRdb to between 2019 and 2020). With regard to the full study: The immunological effects of photon versus proton radiation therapy were compared in patients with gastrointestinal tumors who developed high-grade lymphopenia. The study was designed to characterize how the impact on the immune system differs between the two radiation modalities. The cohort comprised about 19 patients with gastrointestinal tumors who received either photon or proton therapy and then developed lymphopenia. Study-level results and caveats: Across the cohort, among patients who died, a greater drop in TCR diversity after the nadir was inversely correlated with overall survival time. After the lymphocyte count nadir, oligoclonal expansion, especially of CD8+ Temra cells, was observed in photon-treated repertoires, and the drop in diversity was driven by this expansion. Proton-treated patients stayed relatively stable during treatment, while photon-treated patients lost naive T cells and TCR diversity and gained effector/memory populations. The survival association was examined only in patients who died, and the authors described better survival with proton therapy as a possibility, not as a demonstrated result.

The CDR3, from cysteine to phenylalanine, totals 15 residues. This entry keeps only the CDR3 DNA: 45 bases, framed from base 1. From the germline V gene (reference sequence), CDR1 is SEHNR and CDR2 is FQNEAQ. V and J are truncated by 1 base and 4 bases respectively, leaving an intervening sequence of 10 bases. The library was made by the immunoSEQ multiplex PCR assay. Deep sequencing of rearranged TCR beta loci, alongside multiparametric flow cytometry, was used to profile T cell repertoires. Imported from immuneACCESS, the table was reduced by TCRdb to in-frame sequences with V and J called. These copies leave out some clones; in studies compared against another copy, an unresolved V gene accounts for under half, and the cause of the remainder is not known. In all, the sample holds roughly 64,000 clones, and 87% of those were seen once. Together, the top ten hold 10% to 15% of the sample. This clone was picked up a small number of times. Its binding antigen is unknown. No quality values exist for individual bases; no much larger clone is one base distant.

The source material was peripheral blood, sampled from a patient treated with proton-based radiotherapy. The chain is encoded by TRBV7-9 joined to TRBJ2-2, with the D gene call left open. The source is an older man with esophageal cancer. At the DNA level, the sequence is TGTGCCAGCAGCTTAGGTCGGTCTATCACCGGGGAGCTGTTTTTT. This translates into CASSLGRSITGELFF.